These 30 T cell receptor beta chains came from one sample sequenced in a study of OX40 agonist ivuxolimab in advanced cancers. The repertoire was sequenced with immunoSEQ multiplex PCR; TCRdb's copy has only in-frame clones and lacks some. Found here are some 94,000 clones, roughly 95% of them singletons; the top ten hold around 2%. The sequenced sample was CD4+ or CD8+ T cells sorted from blood, obtained in a trial of the OX40 agonist ivuxolimab. These receptors came from an adult with an advanced solid tumor such as melanoma, head and neck, liver or kidney cancer.

The J gene is TRBJ1-5, the V gene TRBV4-3; D possibly corresponds to TRBD1 (6 bases). Germline V gene sequence: CDR1 LGHNA, CDR2 YSLEER. This CDR3 has 14 amino acids. With 2 bases removed from V and 7 bases from J, the gap between germline ends came to 12 bases. CDR3: CASSQSSGAQPQHF. The CDR3 nucleotides are TGCGCCAGCAGCCAAAGTTCAGGGGCCCAGCCCCAGCATTTT.

The chain links TRBV19 to TRBJ2-7; no clear D gene. The CDR3 is made up of 14 amino acids. V was clipped by 3 bases and J by 2 bases, with 11 bases between them. The germline gives CDR1 LNHDA, CDR2 SQIVND (reference sequence). In nucleotides, the CDR3 is TGTGCCAGTAGTATCGACAATAATCCCTACGAGCAGTACTTC. This codes for CASSIDNNPYEQYF.

This clone appeared once. V usage is TRBV28 and J usage is TRBJ2-5; 8 positions match TRBD2. The V gene end was trimmed by 3 bases and the J gene end by 5 bases; junction bases not matched to a gene: 11. The CDR3 has 16 residues. From germline, CDR1 is MDHEN and CDR2 SYDVKM. The CDR3 nucleotides read TGTGCCAGCAGTTTCTTGGCGGGAGGACCCGGGGAGACCCAGTACTTC. Residues: CASSFLAGGPGETQYF.

In the case of this clone: At one boundary the junction diverges from the germline segment, which might be a read error. Other DNA sequences in the sample encode the same CDR3. This chain links TRBV19 with TRBJ1-1, with D possibly TRBD1 on 5 matching bases. The CDR3 runs 14 residues. Germline CDR1 reads LNHDA; CDR2 reads SQIVND (reference sequence). CDR3 coding DNA: TGCGCCAGTAGTATCGGCCAGGGGAACACTGAAGCTTTCTTT. The encoded protein is CASSIGQGNTEAFF.

The chain is built from TRBV7-9 and TRBJ1-4, with TRBD1 matching over 7 bases. Losses at the gene ends were 1 base for V and 6 bases for J; bases not matched to a gene: 8. Germline V gives CDR1 SEHNR, CDR2 FQNEAQ (reference sequence). The CDR3 runs to 16 residues. CDR3 nucleotides: TGTGCCAGCAGCTTAGACCTACAGGGGATCGATGAAAAACTGTTTTTT. Protein: CASSLDLQGIDEKLFF.

The rearrangement joins TRBV28 to TRBJ1-2; D gene uncertain. Germline CDR1 is MDHEN and CDR2 is SYDVKM. The V end was cut by 2 bases, the J end by 2 bases, with 6 bases between. The CDR3 consists of 13 residues. CDR3 loop: CASSLRVNYGYTF. The DNA of the CDR3 is TGTGCCAGCAGTTTACGCGTCAACTATGGCTACACCTTC.

The chain carries TRBV29-1 and TRBJ1-1, with D possibly being TRBD1 (5 bases). Trimming removed 7 bases at V and 8 bases at J, with 14 bases between. Germline V CDR1 and CDR2: SQVTM, ANQGSEA. This CDR3 contains 11 residues. Here the CDR3 DNA reads TGCAGCGCCCCAGGGCGGGGGGAAGCTTTCTTT. As protein: CSAPGRGEAFF.

The V and J genes are TRBV14 and TRBJ2-7, with D unresolved. This CDR3 has 15 amino acids. The germline V and J ends were trimmed by 0 bases and 2 bases, with 11 bases remaining between them. Germline-derived CDR1 and CDR2 are SGHDN and FVKESK. CDR3 DNA: TGTGCCAGCAGCCAAGATTACGTAGAGGCCTACGAGCAGTACTTC. As protein: CASSQDYVEAYEQYF.

V is TRBV27 and J is TRBJ1-1; D not certain. Germline V gives CDR1 MNHEY, CDR2 SMNVEV (reference sequence). Trimming cost V 4 bases and J 7 bases, with 13 bases left between them. There are 13 residues in the CDR3. This CDR3 reads CASSSSLGIEAFF. The CDR3 DNA is TGTGCCAGCAGTTCGTCATTAGGGATTGAAGCTTTCTTT.

V gene TRBV10-3 combines with J gene TRBJ2-2; D is uncertain. Trimming stripped 2 bases from V and 3 bases from J, with 4 bases between. Germline V CDR1 and CDR2: ENHRY, SYGVKD. The CDR3 length is 13 residues. CDR3 nucleotide sequence: TGTGCCATCAGTGAGGATGACACCGGGGAGCTGTTTTTT. Amino acids: CAISEDDTGELFF.

The chain uses TRBV5-1 and TRBJ2-1; TRBD1 might be the D (6 bases). Germline-derived CDR1 and CDR2 are SGHRS and YFSETQ. V was cut by 2 bases and J by 4 bases, with 10 bases left in between. The CDR3 is 14 residues long. The CDR3: CASSLGGSYNEQFF. The CDR3 DNA follows: TGCGCCAGCAGCTTAGGGGGATCATACAATGAGCAGTTCTTC.

The V gene is TRBV7-8, the J gene TRBJ2-5; tentative D call: TRBD2 (6 bases). The V gene lost 3 bases and the J gene lost 5 bases, with 10 bases spanning the gap. The germline gives CDR1 SGHVS, CDR2 FQNEAQ. This CDR3 region has 13 residues. The CDR3 reads CASSFGGGETQYF. In DNA, the CDR3 is TGTGCCAGCAGCTTCGGGGGTGGGGAGACCCAGTACTTC.

This rearrangement joins TRBV2 to TRBJ2-1, with D unclear. Germline V lookup: CDR1 SNHLY, CDR2 FYNNEI. The ends were cut back, 11 bases at V and 9 bases at J, with 20 bases in the middle. There are 13 residues in the CDR3. The CDR3 bases are TGTGCCGAATCCGAGGTGGGCAACACTGAGCAGTTCTTC. It translates to CAESEVGNTEQFF.

The chain has TRBV7-9 and TRBJ2-3; TRBD2 is a possible D gene (7 bases). V was shortened by 5 bases and J by 2 bases, with 14 bases between the two germline ends. CDR1 is SEHNR and CDR2 is FQNEAQ in the germline V gene (reference sequence). This CDR3 region has 15 residues. DNA for the CDR3: TGTGCCAGCAGCCCTTTAGGGGGGGCCACAGATACGCAGTATTTT. Protein product: CASSPLGGATDTQYF.

V gene TRBV19 combines with J gene TRBJ2-5; TRBD2 is a possible D gene (5 bases). Germline CDR1 is LNHDA and CDR2 is SQIVND (reference sequence). V lost 2 bases and J 3 bases, leaving 16 bases between the germline ends. The CDR3 contains 16 residues. The CDR3 sequence: CASSINPYSGKETQYF. In DNA form, the CDR3 reads TGTGCCAGTAGTATAAACCCTTACTCGGGGAAAGAGACCCAGTACTTC. The complete variable domain, with remaining parts taken from reference TRBV19 and TRBJ2-5, reads DGGITQSPKYLFRKEGQNVTLSCEQNLNHDAMYWYRQDPGQGLRLIYYSQIVNDFQKGDIAEGYSVSREKKESFPLTVTSAQKNPTAFYLCASSINPYSGKETQYFGPGTRLLVL.

This clone was found once. The rearrangement joins TRBV6-5 to TRBJ1-1; maybe TRBD1 (6 bases). Germline V CDR1 and CDR2: MNHEY, SVGAGI. V dropped 5 bases and J dropped 7 bases, with 14 bases sitting between them. The CDR3 is 13 residues long. In DNA form, the CDR3 reads TGTGCCAGCAGTCCCGGGACAACCGTTGAAGCTTTCTTT. Translated, it gives CASSPGTTVEAFF.

The V call is TRBV28, the J call TRBJ2-7, with TRBD2 matching 7 bases. The V gene end was trimmed by 3 bases and the J gene end by 0 bases; junction bases not matched to a gene: 5. Germline-derived CDR1 and CDR2 are MDHEN and SYDVKM. The CDR3 runs 15 residues. The CDR3 DNA is TGTGCCAGCAGTTTGGTGGCTAGCGGCTCCTACGAGCAGTACTTC. Its protein product is CASSLVASGSYEQYF.

This rearrangement joins TRBV29-1 to TRBJ1-1, with 8 bases that match TRBD1. This CDR3 comprises 16 residues. CDR1 is SQVTM, CDR2 ANQGSEA, per germline. V lost 0 bases to trimming and J lost 2 bases; unmatched junction nucleotides: 8. In DNA form, the CDR3 reads TGCAGCGTTGAAGATCGAACAGGGGGATTTAACACTGAAGCTTTCTTT. Its translation is CSVEDRTGGFNTEAFF.

The chain has TRBV4-2 and TRBJ2-1; 10 positions agree with TRBD2. CDR1 LGHNA and CDR2 YNFKEQ come from the germline V gene. V lost 0 bases to trimming and J lost 5 bases; unmatched junction nucleotides: 4. CDR3 length: 16 amino acids. This chain's CDR3 is CASSQDFLAGDNEQFF. CDR3 coding DNA: TGTGCCAGCAGCCAAGATTTCCTAGCGGGAGACAATGAGCAGTTCTTC.

This clone was observed once. The genes are TRBV29-1 and TRBJ1-1, with TRBD1 matching 9 bases. This CDR3 region has 15 residues. Germline CDR1 SQVTM, CDR2 ANQGSEA. Trimming cost V 4 bases and J 4 bases; bases outside gene matches: 10. The CDR3 DNA follows: TGCAGCGTTGGCCCCGGGACAGGGTGGTTCACTGAAGCTTTCTTT. Protein sequence: CSVGPGTGWFTEAFF.

The chain has TRBV4-1 and TRBJ1-1, with 7 nucleotides matching TRBD1. The V segment lost 4 bases and the J segment 0 bases; nucleotides outside the gene matches: 11. Per the germline V gene, CDR1 is MGHRA and CDR2 is YSYEKL. The CDR3 spans 17 residues. The CDR3 DNA sequence: TGCGCCAGCAGCCTGAGCCCAGGGGGTTCAGTGAACACTGAAGCTTTCTTT. It encodes CASSLSPGGSVNTEAFF.

The rearrangement uses TRBV27 and TRBJ1-5, with 9 bases lining up with TRBD1. The germline CDR1 and CDR2 sequences are MNHEY and SMNVEV (reference sequence). This CDR3 comprises 12 residues. J gave up 7 bases and V 8 bases, and 3 bases lay outside the gene matches. CDR3 loop: CASGQGWQPQHF. CDR3 sequence (DNA): TGTGCCAGCGGACAGGGGTGGCAGCCCCAGCATTTT.

This chain uses TRBV30 with TRBJ1-5, with D possibly matching TRBD1 (6 bases). The CDR3 length is 12 residues. Germline V gene data show CDR1 as GTSNPN and CDR2 as SVGIG (reference sequence). Trimming pared 2 bases from V and 15 bases from J, leaving 17 bases between. CDR3 sequence reads: CAWSPGDGGLHF. The CDR3 region has the DNA TGTGCCTGGAGTCCAGGGGACGGGGGCTTGCATTTT.

This chain links TRBV27 with TRBJ2-5; 8 bases agree with TRBD2. Trimming at V came to 3 bases and at J to 4 bases, leaving 7 bases not matched to a gene. Germline values: CDR1 MNHEY, CDR2 SMNVEV (reference sequence). The CDR3 covers 15 residues. CDR3 sequence: CASSFQAGAIETQYF. For the CDR3, the DNA is TGTGCCAGCAGTTTTCAAGCGGGAGCAATAGAGACCCAGTACTTC.

This clone was observed a few times. J is TRBJ2-5 and V is TRBV5-1; 7 positions match TRBD1. Germline CDR1 and CDR2: SGHRS and YFSETQ. The CDR3 covers 15 residues. The ends lost 4 bases at V and 1 base at J; junction bases unmatched: 7. CDR3 nucleotides: TGCGCCAGCAGCGGCTCAAACAGGGGCCAAGAGACCCAGTACTTC. As protein: CASSGSNRGQETQYF.

V is TRBV5-1 and J is TRBJ2-4; the match to TRBD2 covers 14 bases. V lost 3 bases, J lost 0 bases, and 5 bases stayed unmatched. The CDR3 runs 18 residues. Germline CDR1 is SGHRS and CDR2 is YFSETQ. The DNA of the CDR3 is TGCGCCAGCAGCTCGGGACTAGCGGGGGTCCTAGCCAAAAACATTCAGTACTTC. Its translation is CASSSGLAGVLAKNIQYF.

This chain joins TRBV4-1 and TRBJ2-1; D might be TRBD1 (5 bases). This CDR3 is 15 amino acids long. The ends were cut back, 0 bases at V and 7 bases at J, with 13 bases in the middle. In germline, CDR1 is MGHRA, CDR2 YSYEKL. The DNA for the CDR3 is TGCGCCAGCAGCCAAGATGGGCAGGGTTTGAATGAGCAGTTCTTC. Its translation is CASSQDGQGLNEQFF.

This clone was counted between two and nine times. The rearrangement uses TRBV4-3 and TRBJ2-7; the D gene is possibly TRBD2 (5 bases). Trimming removed 5 bases at V and 2 bases at J, with 16 bases between. Per germline, CDR1 LGHNA and CDR2 YSLEER. The CDR3 extends over 15 amino acids. The CDR3 DNA reads TGCGCCAGCAGCGAAGGGCGGGTAGGCCCCTACGAGCAGTACTTC. This codes for CASSEGRVGPYEQYF.

The J gene is TRBJ2-2, the V gene TRBV2, with D tentatively TRBD1 (5 bases). The CDR3 consists of 15 residues. Trimming pared 5 bases from V and 0 bases from J, leaving 10 bases between. CDR1 is SNHLY, CDR2 FYNNEI, per germline. CDR3 coding DNA: TGTGCCAGCAGTTCTCCCAGGGCGAACACCGGGGAGCTGTTTTTT. Its protein is CASSSPRANTGELFF.

The chain couples TRBV27 to TRBJ2-7; tentatively, D is TRBD1 (5 bases). The germline CDR1 and CDR2 sequences are MNHEY and SMNVEV (reference sequence). This CDR3 region has 13 residues. Deletions cut 6 bases from V and 2 bases from J, with 11 bases between. CDR3 sequence reads: CASSRASTYEQYF. CDR3 sequence (DNA): TGTGCCAGCAGCAGGGCTTCGACCTACGAGCAGTACTTC.